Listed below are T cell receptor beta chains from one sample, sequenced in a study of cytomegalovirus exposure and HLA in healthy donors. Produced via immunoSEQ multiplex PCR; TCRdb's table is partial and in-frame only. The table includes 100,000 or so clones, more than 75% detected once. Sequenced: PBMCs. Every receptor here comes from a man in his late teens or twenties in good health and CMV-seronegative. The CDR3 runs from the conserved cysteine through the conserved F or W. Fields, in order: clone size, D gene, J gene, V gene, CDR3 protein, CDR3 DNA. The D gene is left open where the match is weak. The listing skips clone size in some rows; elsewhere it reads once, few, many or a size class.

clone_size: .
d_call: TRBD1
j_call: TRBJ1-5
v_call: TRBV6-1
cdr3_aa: CASSEGVGGQGLISNQPQHF
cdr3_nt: TGTGCCAGCAGTGAAGGTGTAGGGGGACAGGGGTTGATTAGCAATCAGCCCCAGCATTTT

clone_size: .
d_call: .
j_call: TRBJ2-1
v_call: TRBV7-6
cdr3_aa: CASSGTGVYGNEQFF
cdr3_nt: TGTGCCAGCAGCGGCACGGGGGTTTATGGGAATGAGCAGTTCTTC

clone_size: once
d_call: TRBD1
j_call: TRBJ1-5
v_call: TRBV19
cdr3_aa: CASSILLDRVGQPQHF
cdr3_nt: TGTGCCAGTAGTATATTACTGGACAGGGTAGGTCAGCCCCAGCATTTT

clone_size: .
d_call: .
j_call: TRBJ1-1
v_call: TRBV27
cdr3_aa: CASSLFRDTGEAFF
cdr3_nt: TGTGCCAGCAGTTTATTTCGGGACACCGGTGAAGCTTTCTTT

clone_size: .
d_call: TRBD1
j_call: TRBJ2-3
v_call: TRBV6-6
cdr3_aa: CASSYPGQGDTQYF
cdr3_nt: TGTGCCAGCAGTTACCCGGGACAGGGAGATACGCAGTATTTT

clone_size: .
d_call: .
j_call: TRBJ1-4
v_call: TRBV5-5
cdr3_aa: CASSFSGARMGEKLFF
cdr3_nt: TGTGCCAGCAGCTTTAGTGGGGCGAGAATGGGTGAAAAACTGTTTTTT

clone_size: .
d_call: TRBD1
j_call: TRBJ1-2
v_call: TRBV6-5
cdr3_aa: CASSYLGTGEGGYTF
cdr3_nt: TGTGCCAGCAGTTACCTAGGGACAGGGGAAGGTGGCTACACCTTC

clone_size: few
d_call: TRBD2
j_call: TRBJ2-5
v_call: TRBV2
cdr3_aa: CASTPGRGETQYF
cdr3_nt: TGTGCCAGCACCCCCGGGAGGGGGGAGACCCAGTACTTC

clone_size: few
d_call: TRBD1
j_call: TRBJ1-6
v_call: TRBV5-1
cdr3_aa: CASSFGTGERSYNSPLHF
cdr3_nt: TGCGCCAGCAGCTTCGGGACAGGGGAACGCTCCTATAATTCACCCCTCCACTTT

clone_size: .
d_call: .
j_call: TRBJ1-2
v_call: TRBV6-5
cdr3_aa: CASSRGQPNYGYTF
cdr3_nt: TGTGCCAGCAGTCGCGGACAGCCGAACTATGGCTACACCTTC

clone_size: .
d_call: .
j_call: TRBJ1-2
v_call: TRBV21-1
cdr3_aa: CASSILQGRANYGYTF
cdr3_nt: TGTGCCAGCAGCATATTACAGGGCCGAGCTAACTATGGCTACACCTTC

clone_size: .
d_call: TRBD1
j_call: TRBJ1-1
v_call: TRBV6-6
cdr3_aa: CASSGRDRGNTEAFF
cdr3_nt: TGTGCCAGCAGTGGACGGGACAGGGGGAACACTGAAGCTTTCTTT

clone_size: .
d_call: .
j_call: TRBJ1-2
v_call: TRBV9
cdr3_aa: CASSVGTADYGYTF
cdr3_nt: TGTGCCAGCAGCGTAGGGACAGCGGACTATGGCTACACCTTC

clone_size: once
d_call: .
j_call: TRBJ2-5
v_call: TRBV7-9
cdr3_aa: CASSPPIARETQYF
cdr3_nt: TGTGCCAGCAGCCCCCCGATAGCAAGGGAGACCCAGTACTTC

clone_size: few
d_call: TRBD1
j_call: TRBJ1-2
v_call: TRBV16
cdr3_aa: CASSQYRTGGNYGYTF
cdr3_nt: TGTGCCAGCAGCCAATATCGGACAGGGGGAAACTATGGCTACACCTTC

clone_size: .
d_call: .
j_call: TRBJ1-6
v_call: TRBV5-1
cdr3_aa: CASSPGWERSSPLHF
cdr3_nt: TGCGCCAGCAGCCCTGGCTGGGAGAGGAGTTCACCCCTCCACTTT

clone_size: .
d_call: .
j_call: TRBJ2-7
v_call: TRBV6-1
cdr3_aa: CASSELARSSYEQYF
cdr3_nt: TGTGCCAGCTCTGAGCTAGCGCGCAGTTCCTACGAGCAGTACTTC

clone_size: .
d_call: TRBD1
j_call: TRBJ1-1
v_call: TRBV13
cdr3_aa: CASSPTGATEAFF
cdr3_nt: TGTGCCAGCAGCCCGACAGGGGCGACTGAAGCTTTCTTT

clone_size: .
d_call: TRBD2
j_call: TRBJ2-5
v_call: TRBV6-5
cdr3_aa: CAILTSGAGGTQYF
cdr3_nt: TGTGCCATCTTGACTAGCGGCGCAGGGGGGACCCAGTACTTC

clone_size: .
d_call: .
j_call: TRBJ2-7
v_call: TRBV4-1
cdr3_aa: CASSHRPSESGQAYEQYF
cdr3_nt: TGCGCCAGCAGCCATCGCCCCTCGGAGTCAGGGCAGGCCTACGAGCAGTACTTC

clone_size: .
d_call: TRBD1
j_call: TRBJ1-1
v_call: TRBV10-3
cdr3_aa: CAISRDRGSTEAFF
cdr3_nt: TGTGCCATCAGCCGGGACAGGGGAAGCACTGAAGCTTTCTTT

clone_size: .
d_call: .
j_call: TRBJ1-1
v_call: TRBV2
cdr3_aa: CASHRDLGGDTEAFF
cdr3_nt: TGTGCCAGCCACAGGGATTTGGGGGGGGACACTGAAGCTTTCTTT

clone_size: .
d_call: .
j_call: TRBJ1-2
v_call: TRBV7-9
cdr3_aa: CASSPTVENYGYTF
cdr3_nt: TGTGCCAGCAGCCCGACAGTGGAAAACTATGGCTACACCTTC

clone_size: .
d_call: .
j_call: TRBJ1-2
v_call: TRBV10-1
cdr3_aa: CASSEGQGGGYTF
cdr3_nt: TGCGCCAGCAGTGAAGGCCAGGGAGGTGGCTACACCTTC

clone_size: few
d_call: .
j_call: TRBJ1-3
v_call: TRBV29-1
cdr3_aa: CSVGYEGNTIYF
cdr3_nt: TGCAGCGTTGGCTACGAAGGAAACACCATATATTTT

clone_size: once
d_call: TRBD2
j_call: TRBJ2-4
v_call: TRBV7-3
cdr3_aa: CASSHRGGGEGKNIQYF
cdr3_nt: TGTGCCAGCAGCCACCGCGGCGGGGGTGAAGGCAAAAACATTCAGTACTTC